The clone carrying this TCR beta chain was detected only a few times. The data belong to a study of T-cell memory formation after mild COVID-19. TCRdb redid the calling of the 5' RACE reads with MiXCR, one entry per CDR3 protein. The sample has a few hundred thousand distinct CDR3 sequences, roughly 26% seen once. This sequence originates from an adult woman who had mild COVID-19 (a few samples of this study predate the infection). Cell type and time point are not known. The sequencing sample was made of PBMCs or a T cell subset sorted from them (not recorded which).

The CDR3: CASSVAVSGNTIYF. The CDR3 DNA reads as TGTGCCAGCAGCGTCGCGGTATCCGGAAACACCATATATTTT. The gene calls are TRBV7-2 and TRBJ1-3; D is unclear. The germline V gene has CDR1 SGHTA and CDR2 FQGNSA. V lost 5 bases and J 4 bases, leaving 12 bases between the germline ends. The CDR3 is 14 amino acids.